This TCR beta chain was obtained from a study of blood T cell repertoires in COVID-19. At the level of the study: Specimens from acute and convalescent COVID-19 originated in the United States, Italy and Spain. T cells, B-cell-depleted T cells, or PBMCs provided the cDNA or gDNA that served as material.

Those enrolled in Seattle joined during active infection and were followed longitudinally afterward. Authors' methods: Reference gene primer amplification yielded estimated nucleated cell counts. Here immunoSEQ multiplex PCR was the method, and the copy in TCRdb shows in-frame clones only, minus some. That table supplies the V and J calls and clone size; D and trimming were determined from the DNA. This table has approximately 200,000 clones, 94% appearing once. V trimming: 4 bases; J trimming: 4 bases; junction bases outside the gene matches: 8. The CDR3 is 15 amino acids. Germline V gene lookup returns CDR1 SGHNT and CDR2 YYREEE (reference sequence).

Sequencing was done on a sample of peripheral blood. This clonotype originated in a man aged 25-45 years with COVID-19, enrolled during active disease. The rearrangement links TRBV5-4 to TRBJ1-2; 9 bases fit TRBD1. CDR3 coding DNA: TGTGCCAGCAGCGATCCGGGACAGGGCATCTATGGCTACACCTTC. Translated, it gives CASSDPGQGIYGYTF.